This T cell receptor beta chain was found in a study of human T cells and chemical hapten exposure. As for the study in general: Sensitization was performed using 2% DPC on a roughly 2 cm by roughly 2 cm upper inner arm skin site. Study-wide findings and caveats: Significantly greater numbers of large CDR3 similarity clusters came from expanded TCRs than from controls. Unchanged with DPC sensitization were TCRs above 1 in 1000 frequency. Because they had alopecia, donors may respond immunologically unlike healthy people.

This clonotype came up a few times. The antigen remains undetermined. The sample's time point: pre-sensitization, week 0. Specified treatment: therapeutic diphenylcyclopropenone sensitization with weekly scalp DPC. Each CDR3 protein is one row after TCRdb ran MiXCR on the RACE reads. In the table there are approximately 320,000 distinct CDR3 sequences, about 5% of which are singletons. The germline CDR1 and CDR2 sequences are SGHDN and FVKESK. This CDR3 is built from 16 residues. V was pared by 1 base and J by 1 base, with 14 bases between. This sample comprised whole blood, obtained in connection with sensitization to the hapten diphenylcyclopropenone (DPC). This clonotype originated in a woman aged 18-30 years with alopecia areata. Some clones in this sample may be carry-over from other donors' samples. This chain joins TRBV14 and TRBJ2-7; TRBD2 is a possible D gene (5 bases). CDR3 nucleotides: TGTGCCAGCAGCCAAGGACCCAGCAGGACTTCCTACGAGCAGTACTTC. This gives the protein CASSQGPSRTSYEQYF.